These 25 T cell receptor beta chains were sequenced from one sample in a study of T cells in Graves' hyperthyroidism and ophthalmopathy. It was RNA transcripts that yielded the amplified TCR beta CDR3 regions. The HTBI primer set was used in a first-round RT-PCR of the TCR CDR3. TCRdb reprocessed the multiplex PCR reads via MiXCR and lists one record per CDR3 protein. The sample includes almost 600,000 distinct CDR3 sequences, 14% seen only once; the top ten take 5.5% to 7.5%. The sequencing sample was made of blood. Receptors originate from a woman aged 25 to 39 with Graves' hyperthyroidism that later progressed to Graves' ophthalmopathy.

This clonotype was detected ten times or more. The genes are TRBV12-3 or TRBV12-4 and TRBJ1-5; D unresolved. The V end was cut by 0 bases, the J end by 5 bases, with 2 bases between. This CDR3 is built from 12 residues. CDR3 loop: CASSLAYQPQHF. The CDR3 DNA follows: TGTGCCAGCAGTTTAGCGTATCAGCCCCAGCATTTT.

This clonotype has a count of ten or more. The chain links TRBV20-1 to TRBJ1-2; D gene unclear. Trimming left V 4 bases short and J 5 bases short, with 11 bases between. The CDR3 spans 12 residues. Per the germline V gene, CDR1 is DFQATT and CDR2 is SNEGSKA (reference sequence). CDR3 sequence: CSATSFGYGYTF. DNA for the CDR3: TGCAGTGCTACTTCCTTTGGGTATGGCTACACCTTC.

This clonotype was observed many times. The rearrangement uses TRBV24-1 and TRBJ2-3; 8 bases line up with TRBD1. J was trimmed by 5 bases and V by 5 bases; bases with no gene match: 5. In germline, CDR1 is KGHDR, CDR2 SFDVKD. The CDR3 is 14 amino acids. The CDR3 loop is CATSAQTGVDTQYF. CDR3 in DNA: TGTGCCACCAGTGCGCAGACAGGGGTAGATACGCAGTATTTT.

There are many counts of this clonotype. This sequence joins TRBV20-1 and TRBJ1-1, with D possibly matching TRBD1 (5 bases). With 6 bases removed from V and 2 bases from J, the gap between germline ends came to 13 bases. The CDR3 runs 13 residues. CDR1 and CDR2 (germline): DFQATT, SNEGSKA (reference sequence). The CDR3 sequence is CSAAGPINTEAFF. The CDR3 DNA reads TGCAGTGCAGCGGGACCTATCAACACTGAAGCTTTCTTT.

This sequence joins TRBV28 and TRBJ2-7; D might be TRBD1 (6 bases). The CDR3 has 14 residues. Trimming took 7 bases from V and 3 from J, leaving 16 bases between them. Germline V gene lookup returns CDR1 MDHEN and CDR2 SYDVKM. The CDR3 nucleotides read TGTGCCAGCAACGACGGGACACACATCTACGAGCAGTACTTC. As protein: CASNDGTHIYEQYF.

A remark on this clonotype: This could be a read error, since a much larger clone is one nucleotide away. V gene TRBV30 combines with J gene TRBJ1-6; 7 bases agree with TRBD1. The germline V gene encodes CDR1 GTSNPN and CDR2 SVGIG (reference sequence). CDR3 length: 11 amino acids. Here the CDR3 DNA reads TGTGCCTGGCGGATGGGACAGCCGTTGTACTTT. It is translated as CAWRMGQPLYF.

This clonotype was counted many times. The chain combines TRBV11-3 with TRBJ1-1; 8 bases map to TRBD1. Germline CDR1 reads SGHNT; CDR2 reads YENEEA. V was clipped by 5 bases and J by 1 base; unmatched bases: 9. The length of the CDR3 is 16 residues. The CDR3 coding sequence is TGTGCCAGCAGCCCTCGGGCAGGGGGCAAGAACACTGAAGCTTTCTTT. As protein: CASSPRAGGKNTEAFF.

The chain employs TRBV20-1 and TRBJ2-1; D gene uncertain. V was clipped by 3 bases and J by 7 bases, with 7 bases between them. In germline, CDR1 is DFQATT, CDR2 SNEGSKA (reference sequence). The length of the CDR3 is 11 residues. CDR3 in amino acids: CSASRMNEQFF. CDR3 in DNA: TGCAGTGCTAGCAGAATGAATGAGCAGTTCTTC.

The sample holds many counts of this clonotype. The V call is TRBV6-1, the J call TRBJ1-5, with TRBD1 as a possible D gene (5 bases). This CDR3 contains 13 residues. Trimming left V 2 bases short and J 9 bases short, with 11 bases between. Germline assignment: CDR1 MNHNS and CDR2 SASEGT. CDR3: CASSESGALPQHF. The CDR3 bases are TGTGCCAGCAGTGAAAGCGGGGCCCTGCCCCAGCATTTT.

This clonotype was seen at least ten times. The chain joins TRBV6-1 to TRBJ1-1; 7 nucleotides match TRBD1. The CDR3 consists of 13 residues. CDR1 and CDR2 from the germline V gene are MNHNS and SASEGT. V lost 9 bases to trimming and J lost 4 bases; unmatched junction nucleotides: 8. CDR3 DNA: TGTGCCAGTGCCCCAGGGACAGCCACTGAAGCTTTCTTT. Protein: CASAPGTATEAFF.

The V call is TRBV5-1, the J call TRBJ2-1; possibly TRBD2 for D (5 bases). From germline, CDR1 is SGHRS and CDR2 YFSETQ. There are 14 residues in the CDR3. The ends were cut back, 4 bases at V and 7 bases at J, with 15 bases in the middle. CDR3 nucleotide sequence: TGCGCCAGCAGCACCGGGAACATAGAGAATGAGCAGTTCTTC. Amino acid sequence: CASSTGNIENEQFF. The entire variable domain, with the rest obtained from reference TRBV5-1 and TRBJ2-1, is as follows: KAGVTQTPRYLIKTRGQQVTLSCSPISGHRSVSWYQQTPGQGLQFLFEYFSETQRNKGNFPGRFSGRQFSNSRSEMNVSTLELGDSALYLCASSTGNIENEQFFGPGTRLTVL.

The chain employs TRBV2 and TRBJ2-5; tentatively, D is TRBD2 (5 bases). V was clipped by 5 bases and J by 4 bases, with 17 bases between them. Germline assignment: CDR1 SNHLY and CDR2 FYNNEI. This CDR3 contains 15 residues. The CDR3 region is CASSRAETIRETQYF. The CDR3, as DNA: TGTGCCAGCAGTAGGGCGGAGACTATTCGAGAGACCCAGTACTTC.

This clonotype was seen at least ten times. The DNA of the CDR3 is TGTGCCAGCAGCTCAACTTGGACCGGCACGGGAGAGACCCAGTACTTC. This codes for CASSSTWTGTGETQYF. The chain is built from TRBV11-3 and TRBJ2-5; D is undetermined. Germline V lookup: CDR1 SGHNT, CDR2 YENEEA. The CDR3 contains 16 residues. V was clipped by 4 bases and J by 4 bases, with 19 bases between them.

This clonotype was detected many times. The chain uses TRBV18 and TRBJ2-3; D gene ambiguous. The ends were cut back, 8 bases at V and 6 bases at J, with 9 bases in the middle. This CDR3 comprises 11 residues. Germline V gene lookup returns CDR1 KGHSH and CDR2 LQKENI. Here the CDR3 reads CASSPGDTQYF. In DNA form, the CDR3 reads TGTGCCAGCAGTCCAGGCGATACGCAGTATTTT.

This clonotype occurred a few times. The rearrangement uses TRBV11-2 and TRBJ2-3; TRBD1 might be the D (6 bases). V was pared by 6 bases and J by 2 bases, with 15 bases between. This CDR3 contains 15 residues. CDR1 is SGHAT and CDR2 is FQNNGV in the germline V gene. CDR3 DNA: TGTGCCAGCAGTTCATTACAGGGTCTCACAGATACGCAGTATTTT. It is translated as CASSSLQGLTDTQYF.

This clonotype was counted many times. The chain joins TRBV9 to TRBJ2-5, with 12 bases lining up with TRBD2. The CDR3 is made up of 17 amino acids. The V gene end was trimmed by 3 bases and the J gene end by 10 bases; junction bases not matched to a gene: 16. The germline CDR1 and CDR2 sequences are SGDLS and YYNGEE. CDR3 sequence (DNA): TGTGCCAGCAGCGGACTAGCGGGAGAGATCGCGCTGGGGGACCAGTACTTC. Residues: CASSGLAGEIALGDQYF.

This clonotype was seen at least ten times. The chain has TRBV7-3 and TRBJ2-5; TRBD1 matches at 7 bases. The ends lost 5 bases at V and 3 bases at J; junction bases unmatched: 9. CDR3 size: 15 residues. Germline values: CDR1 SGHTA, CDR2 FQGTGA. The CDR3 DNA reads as TGTGCCAGCAGCGGACCCCGGCAGGGGGAAGAGACCCAGTACTTC. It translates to CASSGPRQGEETQYF.

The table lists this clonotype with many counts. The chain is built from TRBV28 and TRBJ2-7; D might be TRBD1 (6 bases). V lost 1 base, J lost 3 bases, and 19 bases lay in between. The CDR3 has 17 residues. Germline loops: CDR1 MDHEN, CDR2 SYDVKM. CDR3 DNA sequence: TGTGCCAGCAGTTTATCAACGGACAGATTGAAGAGCTACGAGCAGTACTTC. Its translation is CASSLSTDRLKSYEQYF.

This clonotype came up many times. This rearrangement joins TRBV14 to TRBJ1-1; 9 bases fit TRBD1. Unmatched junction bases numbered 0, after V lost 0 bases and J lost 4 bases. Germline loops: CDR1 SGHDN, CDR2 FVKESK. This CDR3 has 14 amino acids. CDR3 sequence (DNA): TGTGCCAGCAGCCAAGAGACAGGGGGCACTGAAGCTTTCTTT. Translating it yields CASSQETGGTEAFF.

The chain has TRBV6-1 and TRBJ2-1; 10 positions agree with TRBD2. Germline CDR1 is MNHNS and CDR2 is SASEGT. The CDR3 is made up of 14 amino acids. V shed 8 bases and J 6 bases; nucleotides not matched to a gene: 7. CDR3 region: CASGASGSPNEQFF. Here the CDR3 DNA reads TGTGCCAGCGGAGCTAGCGGGAGTCCCAATGAGCAGTTCTTC.

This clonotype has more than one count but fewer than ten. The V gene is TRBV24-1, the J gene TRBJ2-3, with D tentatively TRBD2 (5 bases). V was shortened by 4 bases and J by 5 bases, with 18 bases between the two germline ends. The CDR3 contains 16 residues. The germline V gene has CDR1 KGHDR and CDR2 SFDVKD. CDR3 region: CATSDPITSRRDTQYF. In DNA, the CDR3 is TGTGCCACCAGTGACCCGATTACTAGTCGAAGAGATACGCAGTATTTT.

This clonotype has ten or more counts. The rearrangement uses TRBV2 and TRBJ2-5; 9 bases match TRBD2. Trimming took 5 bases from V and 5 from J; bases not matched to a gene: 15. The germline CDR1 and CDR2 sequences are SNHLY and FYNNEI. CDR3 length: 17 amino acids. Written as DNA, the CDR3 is TGTGCCAGCAGTCCCCCAGGCGGGAGGGCCGAAGAGGAGACCCAGTACTTC. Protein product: CASSPPGGRAEEETQYF.

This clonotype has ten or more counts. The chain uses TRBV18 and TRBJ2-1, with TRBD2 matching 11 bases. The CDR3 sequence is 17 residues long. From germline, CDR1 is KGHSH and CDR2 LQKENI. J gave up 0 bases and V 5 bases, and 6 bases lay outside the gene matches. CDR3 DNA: TGTGCCAGCTCATTAGCGGGAGGGGGAAGCTCCTACAATGAGCAGTTCTTC. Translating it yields CASSLAGGGSSYNEQFF.

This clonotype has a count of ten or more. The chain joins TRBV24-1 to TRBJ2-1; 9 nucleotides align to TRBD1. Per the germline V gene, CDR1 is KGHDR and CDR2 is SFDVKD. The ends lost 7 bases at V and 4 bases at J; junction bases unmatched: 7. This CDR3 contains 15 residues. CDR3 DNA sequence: TGTGCCACCAGCGAGACCGGGACAGGGTACAATGAGCAGTTCTTC. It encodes CATSETGTGYNEQFF.

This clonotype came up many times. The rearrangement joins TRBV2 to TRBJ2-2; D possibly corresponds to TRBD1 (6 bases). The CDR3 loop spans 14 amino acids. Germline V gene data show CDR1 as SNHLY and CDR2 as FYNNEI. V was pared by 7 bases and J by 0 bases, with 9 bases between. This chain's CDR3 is CASTGTTNTGELFF. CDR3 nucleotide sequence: TGTGCCAGCACCGGGACAACGAACACCGGGGAGCTGTTTTTT.